This TCR beta chain was profiled in a study of radiation and T cells in renal cell carcinoma. General study results and limits: Only small tumor regions of roughly 1 g were sampled.

Treatment described: treatment-naive control, cytoreductive nephrectomy. Controls were unirradiated tumors from treatment-naive cytoreductive nephrectomy patients. This clone was counted at least ten times. Its antigen remains unidentified. Clones were read by immunoSEQ multiplex PCR, and TCRdb kept only the in-frame ones, dropping some. The sample holds some 21,000 clones, around 50% seen once. From germline, CDR1 is MNHEY and CDR2 SVGAGI. V was clipped by 6 bases and J by 10 bases, with 13 bases between them. The length of the CDR3 is 13 residues. The gene calls are TRBV6-5 and TRBJ1-6; tentatively, D is TRBD1 (5 bases). This receptor was identified in a human donor with renal cell carcinoma. The material was tumor tissue, obtained from a patient whose treatment was nephrectomy without radiotherapy. CDR3 sequence reads: CASSDRDSSPLHF. In DNA form, the CDR3 reads TGTGCCAGCAGCGACAGAGATAGCTCACCCCTCCACTTT.